Presented here are 2 T cell receptor beta chains from one specimen sequenced in a study of OX40 agonist ivuxolimab in advanced cancers. Assay used: immunoSEQ multiplex PCR; TCRdb lists only in-frame clones, some missing. The table records approximately 39,000 clones, more than 65% of them present only once. This sample comprised CD4+ or CD8+ T cells sorted from blood, obtained in a trial of the OX40 agonist ivuxolimab. The receptors shown here come from an adult with an advanced solid tumor such as melanoma, head and neck, liver or kidney cancer.

The genes are TRBV30 and TRBJ2-5; possible D gene TRBD2, 6 bases. The V gene's germline CDR1 is GTSNPN and CDR2 SVGIG (reference sequence). The CDR3 covers 14 residues. The germline V and J ends were trimmed by 2 bases and 5 bases, with 15 bases remaining between them. The CDR3 nucleotides are TGTGCCTGGAGTCTACCCCCAGGAGGGGAGACCCAGTACTTC. This gives the protein CAWSLPPGGETQYF.

Details on this clone: Because it lacks the conserved phenylalanine or tryptophan at the end, this CDR3 is likely a read error. The limits of the CDR3 on the DNA are not certain, so only TCRdb's listed CDR3 is given. This chain joins TRBV6-1 and TRBJ2-7; TRBD1, the D gene given by the table, was not confirmed from the DNA. Germline V gene lookup returns CDR1 MNHNS and CDR2 SASEGT. Termini included, the CDR3 measures 13 amino acids. The chain's CDR3 is CASSDALLTGALL.